The 15 T cell receptor beta chains below all came from one sample that was sequenced in a study of glioma-infiltrating T cells. Using RNA template, CDR3s of TCR alpha and beta were amplified with iRepertoire arm-PCR. TCRdb used MiXCR to reprocess the multiplex PCR reads, holding one entry per CDR3 protein. The sample yields under 200,000 distinct CDR3 sequences, roughly 45% seen once. The sample was glioma tissue, nonneoplastic brain tissue, or PBMCs (not recorded which). Receptor source: a human donor with low-grade glioma or glioblastoma, undergoing nonglioma brain surgery, or in good health (not recorded which).

Of note for this clonotype: A much more abundant neighbour one base away suggests this may be a read error. The chain carries TRBV28 and TRBJ2-7, with TRBD1 matching over 9 bases. Germline values: CDR1 MDHEN, CDR2 SYDVKM. J was trimmed by 0 bases and V by 5 bases; bases with no gene match: 2. The length of the CDR3 is 14 residues. The CDR3 DNA reads TGTGCCAGCAGTCGACAGGGGGGCTCCTACGAGCAGTACTTC. Protein: CASSRQGGSYEQYF. Full variable domain (outside the CDR3, taken from reference TRBV28 and TRBJ2-7): DVKVTQSSRYLVKRTGEKVFLECVQDMDHENMFWYRQDPGLGLRLIYFSYDVKMKEKGDIPEGYSVSREKKERFSLILESASTNQTSMYLCASSRQGGSYEQYFGPGTRLTVT.

The J gene is TRBJ1-5, the V gene TRBV6-1, with D hard to call. CDR1 and CDR2 from the germline V gene are MNHNS and SASEGT. Between the trimmed V and J ends, which lost 0 bases and 4 bases, there was a span of 13 bases. This CDR3 is built from 16 residues. The CDR3 spells CASSEAGGCLNQPQHF. In DNA form, the CDR3 reads TGTGCCAGCAGTGAAGCGGGCGGATGCCTGAATCAGCCCCAGCATTTT.

This chain uses TRBV12-3 or TRBV12-4 with TRBJ2-1; 11 bases align to TRBD2. There are 15 residues in the CDR3. V gave up 5 bases and J gave up 6 bases; unmatched junction bases: 6. The CDR3 nucleotides read TGTGCCAGCAGTCGTACTAGCGGGAGTGGCAATGAGCAGTTCTTC. This gives the protein CASSRTSGSGNEQFF.

Points on this clonotype: Since a much larger clone is just one base distant, this may be a read error. The CDR3 region has the DNA TGCAGTGCTACCGAAAGACAGGGCTCCTACGAGCAGTACTTC. Its translation: CSATERQGSYEQYF. The chain has TRBV20-1 and TRBJ2-7; 7 bases map to TRBD1. The CDR3 is 14 residues long. Per germline, CDR1 DFQATT and CDR2 SNEGSKA (reference sequence). V lost 4 bases, J lost 0 bases, and 6 bases stayed unmatched.

Regarding this clonotype: With a much larger clone just one base away, this may be a read error. This chain links TRBV2 with TRBJ2-1; no reliable D call. This CDR3 contains 11 residues. The V gene's germline CDR1 is SNHLY and CDR2 FYNNEI. CDR3 residues: CASSQMNEEFF. The CDR3 DNA sequence: TGTGCCAGCAGCCAAATGAATGAGGAGTTCTTC.

As for this clonotype: This may come from a read error, since a much larger clone is one base off. The chain links TRBV20-1 to TRBJ1-4, with a weak D call TRBD1 (6 bases). The germline gives CDR1 DFQATT, CDR2 SNEGSKA (reference sequence). This CDR3 is built from 14 residues. CDR3 coding DNA: TGCAGTGCCGTAAGGACAGCCGGCGGTCAAAAAATGTTTTTT. Its protein is CSAVRTAGGQKMFF.

This clonotype was counted at least ten times. The chain couples TRBV6-1 to TRBJ2-1; D unresolved. V shed 6 bases and J shed 7 bases, with 4 bases lying between them. The CDR3 has 10 residues. Germline CDR1 is MNHNS and CDR2 is SASEGT. The CDR3: CASRRNEQFF. The CDR3 DNA follows: TGTGCCAGCAGACGGAATGAGCAGTTCTTC.

The chain combines TRBV5-1 with TRBJ2-7; the D gene is possibly TRBD2 (6 bases). The CDR3 sequence is 14 residues long. Trimming removed 3 bases at V and 5 bases at J, with 15 bases between. CDR1 and CDR2 from the germline V gene are SGHRS and YFSETQ. CDR3: CASSWTASVDEQYF. In DNA form, the CDR3 reads TGCGCCAGCAGCTGGACCGCTAGCGTCGACGAGCAGTACTTC. Drawing the rest from reference TRBV5-1 and TRBJ2-7, the complete variable domain is KAGVTQTPRYLIKTRGQQVTLSCSPISGHRSVSWYQQTPGQGLQFLFEYFSETQRNKGNFPGRFSGRQFSNSRSEMNVSTLELGDSALYLCASSWTASVDEQYFGPGTRLTVT.

On this clonotype itself: One junction end disagrees with the germline gene, perhaps due to a read error. In DNA, the CDR3 is TGTGCCAGCAGGCAGGGGCCAAACAATAAGCCCCAGCATTTT. This encodes CASRQGPNNKPQHF. The chain has TRBV2 and TRBJ1-5, with D tentatively TRBD1 (6 bases). The CDR3 is 14 amino acids. Germline V CDR1 and CDR2: SNHLY, FYNNEI.

This clonotype was observed many times. The rearrangement joins TRBV6-1 to TRBJ1-6, with D tentatively TRBD1 (6 bases). The ends were cut back, 4 bases at V and 7 bases at J, with 8 bases in the middle. The CDR3 is 13 amino acids. Germline V gene lookup returns CDR1 MNHNS and CDR2 SASEGT. CDR3 in amino acids: CASSGQENSPLHF. The DNA for the CDR3 is TGTGCCAGCAGTGGACAGGAAAATTCACCCCTCCACTTT.

Concerning this clonotype: The junction departs from germline at one end; a sequencing error may be responsible. This chain uses TRBV28 with TRBJ2-3; D possibly corresponds to TRBD2 (7 bases). The V gene's germline CDR1 is MDHEN and CDR2 SYDVKM. This CDR3 contains 15 residues. CDR3 DNA sequence: TGTGCAAGCAGTTTGGGGGGGGCTGGCACAGGTACGCAGTATTTT. It encodes CASSLGGAGTGTQYF.

The sample holds a few counts of this clonotype. The chain joins TRBV20-1 to TRBJ2-7; 9 bases match TRBD2. The junction had 11 bases not matched to a gene; V was cut back by 5 bases and J by 3 bases. In germline, CDR1 is DFQATT, CDR2 SNEGSKA (reference sequence). This CDR3 region has 15 residues. CDR3 DNA: TGCAGTGCTGAAAGGAGCGGGAGGACAGGCTACGAGCAGTACTTC. It translates to CSAERSGRTGYEQYF.

This clonotype was seen at least ten times. The chain employs TRBV19 and TRBJ2-7; 7 nucleotides match TRBD1. The junction had 4 bases not matched to a gene; V was cut back by 5 bases and J by 0 bases. This CDR3 has 14 amino acids. Germline CDR1 is LNHDA and CDR2 is SQIVND (reference sequence). The CDR3 sequence: CASSVRDSSYEQYF. Written as DNA, the CDR3 is TGTGCCAGTAGTGTACGGGACAGCTCCTACGAGCAGTACTTC.

The table lists this clonotype with a few counts. This chain uses TRBV4-2 with TRBJ2-3, with TRBD1 as a possible D gene (6 bases). The V gene lost 0 bases and the J gene lost 4 bases, with 17 bases spanning the gap. CDR3 length equals 17 residues. Germline CDR1 and CDR2: LGHNA and YNFKEQ. The CDR3 loop reads CASSQDTGQGNSDTQYF. CDR3 DNA sequence: TGTGCCAGCAGCCAAGATACGGGCCAGGGGAACTCAGATACGCAGTATTTT.

This clonotype was detected a few times. This sequence joins TRBV12-3 or TRBV12-4 and TRBJ2-1; the match to TRBD2 covers 8 bases. The CDR3 is 16 amino acids. Germline trimming cut 7 bases from V and 0 bases from J; bases unmatched to any gene: 8. This chain's CDR3 is CASTPPSGGSYNEQFF. CDR3 coding DNA: TGTGCCAGCACGCCTCCAAGCGGGGGCTCCTACAATGAGCAGTTCTTC.